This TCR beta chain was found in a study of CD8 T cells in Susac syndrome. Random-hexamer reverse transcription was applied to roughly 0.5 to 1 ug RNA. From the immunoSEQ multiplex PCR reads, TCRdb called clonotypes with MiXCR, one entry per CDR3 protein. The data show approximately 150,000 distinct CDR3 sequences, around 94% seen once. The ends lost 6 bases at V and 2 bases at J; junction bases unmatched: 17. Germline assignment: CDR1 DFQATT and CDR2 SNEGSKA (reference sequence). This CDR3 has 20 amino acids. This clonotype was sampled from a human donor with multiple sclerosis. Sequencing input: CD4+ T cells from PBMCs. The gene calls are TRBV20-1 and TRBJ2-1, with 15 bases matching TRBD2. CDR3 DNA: TGCAGTGCCGAGAGCCTAGGGACTAGCGGGAGGCAGGTCCCCTACAATGAGCAGTTCTTC. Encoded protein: CSAESLGTSGRQVPYNEQFF.